These 25 T cell receptor beta chains came from one sample sequenced in a study of cytomegalovirus exposure and HLA in healthy donors (dated by TCRdb to the late 2010s). Libraries were prepared through the immunoSEQ multiplex PCR assay. For the multiplex PCR, a mixture combining 60 forward primers for TCR Vbeta segments and 13 reverse primers for TCR Jbeta segments was used. The immuneACCESS repertoire file appears here via TCRdb, limited to in-frame rearrangements. These files lack a portion of the clones; in checked studies, under half of the deficit traces to unresolved V genes, and the cause of the others is not known. This sample has approximately 140,000 clones in its table, and around 74% of those were observed once. The top ten clones comprise just under 6.5% of the sample. The sequenced sample consisted of PBMCs. These receptors came from a man aged 45-65 years in good health and CMV-seropositive.

The V call is TRBV6-6, the J call TRBJ1-4; D gene uncertain. There are 12 residues in the CDR3. V lost 6 bases and J lost 8, with 10 bases in between. CDR1 is MNHNY, CDR2 SVGAGI, per germline (reference sequence). CDR3 sequence (DNA): TGTGCCAGCAGGACCAAGAGGGAAAAACTGTTTTTT. Protein sequence: CASRTKREKLFF.

The chain is built from TRBV18 and TRBJ1-6; a possible D gene is TRBD1 (5 bases). The V gene's germline CDR1 is KGHSH and CDR2 LQKENI. The CDR3 extends over 15 amino acids. The ends were cut back, 5 bases at V and 8 bases at J, with 16 bases in the middle. The CDR3 reads CASSGDGGGYSPLHF. The CDR3, as DNA: TGTGCCAGCTCAGGCGACGGGGGGGGGTATTCACCCCTCCACTTT.

The chain is built from TRBV5-1 and TRBJ2-1; TRBD2 matches at 14 bases. The junction had 3 bases not matched to a gene; V was cut back by 7 bases and J by 0 bases. CDR3 size: 16 residues. In germline, CDR1 is SGHRS, CDR2 YFSETQ. The CDR3 sequence is CASAGTSGGSYNEQFF. The DNA for the CDR3 is TGCGCCAGCGCCGGGACTAGCGGGGGCTCCTACAATGAGCAGTTCTTC.

This rearrangement joins TRBV10-3 to TRBJ2-3; a possible D gene is TRBD2 (5 bases). The ends were cut back, 11 bases at V and 2 bases at J, with 14 bases in the middle. Germline CDR1 ENHRY, CDR2 SYGVKD. This CDR3 region has 13 residues. The CDR3 protein is CAVLAQLTDTQYF. CDR3 bases: TGTGCCGTCTTAGCGCAACTCACAGATACGCAGTATTTT.

This clone was picked up a small number of times. The V and J genes are TRBV7-2 and TRBJ2-7; TRBD1 matches at 9 bases. There are 14 residues in the CDR3. The V and J ends lost 4 bases and 4 bases, in that order; junction bases with no gene match: 5. Germline V gene data show CDR1 as SGHTA and CDR2 as FQGNSA. As DNA, the CDR3 is TGTGCCAGCAGCTCACAGGGGGCGGGATACGAGCAGTACTTC. Residues: CASSSQGAGYEQYF.

This clone was seen a single time. The CDR3 DNA is TGTGCCAGCAGCTCCCGGGACAGGGACACAGATACGCAGTATTTT. The encoded protein is CASSSRDRDTDTQYF. The chain links TRBV5-5 to TRBJ2-3, with 9 bases aligning to TRBD1. This CDR3 is built from 15 residues. Trimming cost V 3 bases and J 2 bases; bases outside gene matches: 4. The germline V gene encodes CDR1 SGHKS and CDR2 YYEKEE (reference sequence).

V is TRBV28 and J is TRBJ1-5, with D perhaps TRBD1 (6 bases). The germline V and J ends were trimmed by 7 bases and 0 bases, with 16 bases remaining between them. From germline, CDR1 is MDHEN and CDR2 SYDVKM. This CDR3 region has 16 residues. The CDR3 is CASIPGTHYSNQPQHF. CDR3 nucleotides: TGTGCCAGCATTCCGGGGACACATTATAGCAATCAGCCCCAGCATTTT.

The V and J genes are TRBV5-1 and TRBJ2-2; tentative D call: TRBD1 (5 bases). Looked up from germline, CDR1 is SGHRS and CDR2 is YFSETQ. This CDR3 contains 15 residues. Trimming left V 5 bases short and J 7 bases short, with 18 bases between. The CDR3 loop reads CASRATGLQGGELFF. The CDR3 DNA follows: TGCGCCAGCAGAGCTACAGGCCTCCAAGGCGGGGAGCTGTTTTTT. Variable domain in full (rest from reference TRBV5-1 and TRBJ2-2): KAGVTQTPRYLIKTRGQQVTLSCSPISGHRSVSWYQQTPGQGLQFLFEYFSETQRNKGNFPGRFSGRQFSNSRSEMNVSTLELGDSALYLCASRATGLQGGELFFGEGSRLTVL.

The chain has TRBV5-4 and TRBJ2-5, with D perhaps TRBD1 (6 bases). The J call may be faulty, since TRBJ2-7 better matches the DNA end. Germline-derived CDR1 and CDR2 are SGHNT and YYREEE (reference sequence). The CDR3 runs to 14 residues. CDR3 protein: CASSGRDTAYEQYF. Written as DNA, the CDR3 is TGTGCCAGCAGCGGCCGGGACACCGCCTACGAGCAGTACTTC.

The gene calls are TRBV19 and TRBJ2-1, with D perhaps matching TRBD2 (6 bases). Deletions cut 3 bases from V and 5 bases from J, with 17 bases between. Germline CDR1 is LNHDA and CDR2 is SQIVND (reference sequence). This CDR3 region has 16 residues. The chain's CDR3 is CASSMVGGSYDNEQFF. DNA of the CDR3: TGTGCCAGTAGTATGGTAGGAGGGAGTTACGACAATGAGCAGTTCTTC.

V and J are TRBV6-5 and TRBJ1-2; the match to TRBD1 covers 7 bases. This CDR3 is built from 14 residues. Trimming at V came to 0 bases and at J to 4 bases, leaving 2 bases not matched to a gene. CDR1 is MNHEY and CDR2 is SVGAGI in the germline V gene. DNA of the CDR3: TGTGCCAGCAGTTACTCGCAGGGGGGCTATGGCTACACCTTC. It codes for CASSYSQGGYGYTF.

Comments on this clone: Distinct nucleotide sequences in the sample also encode this CDR3. This sequence joins TRBV5-5 and TRBJ1-1, with 10 nucleotides matching TRBD1. The V gene's germline CDR1 is SGHKS and CDR2 YYEKEE (reference sequence). The length of the CDR3 is 16 residues. Trimming at V came to 5 bases and at J to 10 bases, leaving 17 bases not matched to a gene. CDR3 nucleotides: TGTGCCAGCAGTGTCCGGGACAGGGGCGCCCAAAACGGAGCTTTCTTT. Protein: CASSVRDRGAQNGAFF.

V and J are TRBV13 and TRBJ2-7; TRBD2 matches at 14 bases. Germline V CDR1 and CDR2: PRHDT, FYEKMQ (reference sequence). After removal of 0 bases from V and 5 bases from J, the junction contained 6 bases not matched to a gene. The CDR3 has 17 amino acids. This chain's CDR3 is CASSLGTSGRAFHEQYF. CDR3 DNA sequence: TGTGCCAGCAGCTTAGGGACTAGCGGGAGGGCCTTCCACGAGCAGTACTTC.

The V gene is TRBV5-4, the J gene TRBJ2-7; 8 bases line up with TRBD2. J gave up 5 bases and V 0 bases, and 13 bases lay outside the gene matches. The CDR3 has 17 residues. Germline values: CDR1 SGHNT, CDR2 YYREEE (reference sequence). The CDR3 loop reads CASSLGGSSGLYDEQYF. The CDR3 DNA reads TGTGCCAGCAGCTTGGGGGGGTCTAGCGGGCTTTACGACGAGCAGTACTTC.

The chain recombines TRBV5-4 with TRBJ2-3; 11 bases are shared with TRBD2. CDR1 SGHNT and CDR2 YYREEE come from the germline V gene (reference sequence). The CDR3 has 17 amino acids. The V segment lost 0 bases and the J segment 6 bases; nucleotides outside the gene matches: 9. This chain's CDR3 is CASSLGLAGRLADTQYF. CDR3 nucleotides: TGTGCCAGCAGCTTGGGACTAGCGGGACGGCTTGCGGATACGCAGTATTTT.

Of note for this clone: One end of the junction is discordant with germline, which a read error may explain. The J gene is TRBJ2-5, the V gene TRBV20-1; D may be TRBD1 (6 bases). CDR1 and CDR2 from the germline V gene are DFQATT and SNEGSKA (reference sequence). This CDR3 is built from 11 residues. The CDR3 nucleotides read TGCAGTGCTCCGAAGGGGGACACGAGGCACTTC. This encodes CSAPKGDTRHF.

CDR3 loop: CASGFGQSYNEQFF. CDR3 in DNA: TGTGCTAGTGGTTTCGGACAGTCCTACAATGAGCAGTTCTTC. The chain recombines TRBV12-5 with TRBJ2-1; TRBD1 is a possible D gene (6 bases). V lost 3 bases and J lost 1, with 7 bases in between. Per germline, CDR1 LGHNT and CDR2 FRNRAP. The CDR3 consists of 14 residues.

The rearrangement links TRBV5-4 to TRBJ2-7; the match to TRBD2 covers 7 bases. The ends lost 0 bases at V and 5 bases at J; junction bases unmatched: 8. Germline V gives CDR1 SGHNT, CDR2 YYREEE (reference sequence). The CDR3 contains 15 residues. The CDR3 sequence is CASSLAAGARDEQYF. In DNA, the CDR3 is TGTGCCAGCAGCTTGGCGGCGGGAGCTCGCGACGAGCAGTACTTC.

V usage is TRBV9 and J usage is TRBJ2-5; D perhaps matches TRBD1 (5 bases). From germline, CDR1 is SGDLS and CDR2 YYNGEE. The CDR3 totals 13 residues. V shed 4 bases and J shed 1 base, with 8 bases lying between them. The CDR3 spells CASSTDSQETQYF. DNA of the CDR3: TGTGCCAGCAGCACCGACAGCCAAGAGACCCAGTACTTC.

The chain links TRBV5-4 to TRBJ2-4, with D unclear. This CDR3 has 11 amino acids. Germline CDR1 and CDR2: SGHNT and YYREEE (reference sequence). V was trimmed by 0 bases and J by 12 bases, leaving 7 bases between them. The CDR3 DNA is TGTGCCAGCAGCTTGGGTGTGTATCAGTACTTC. Translated, it gives CASSLGVYQYF.

This clone was detected only a few times. V usage is TRBV2 and J usage is TRBJ2-7; possible D gene TRBD1, 5 bases. Germline V gene data show CDR1 as SNHLY and CDR2 as FYNNEI. The CDR3 runs 13 residues. The ends were cut back, 3 bases at V and 6 bases at J, with 12 bases in the middle. Here the CDR3 DNA reads TGTGCCAGCAGTGAGGTTAATCAGGGCGAGCAGTACTTC. Its translation: CASSEVNQGEQYF.

This chain uses TRBV5-4 with TRBJ2-1; 7 bases agree with TRBD1. V dropped 4 bases and J dropped 4; count of bases not matched to a gene: 8. The CDR3 loop spans 15 amino acids. The germline V gene encodes CDR1 SGHNT and CDR2 YYREEE (reference sequence). CDR3 protein: CASSPPGQLYNEQFF. As DNA, the CDR3 is TGTGCCAGCAGCCCGCCGGGACAGCTATACAATGAGCAGTTCTTC.

The chain combines TRBV7-2 with TRBJ1-6, with TRBD1 matching 9 bases. Looked up from germline, CDR1 is SGHTA and CDR2 is FQGNSA. The trim removed 2 bases at V and 0 bases at J, leaving 2 bases unmatched. The CDR3 extends over 17 amino acids. The CDR3 DNA sequence: TGTGCCAGCAGCTTATCGACAGGGGGCTCCTATAATTCACCCCTCCACTTT. This translates into CASSLSTGGSYNSPLHF.

This clone was seen a handful of times. The rearrangement joins TRBV12-5 to TRBJ2-3, with D uncertain. Germline CDR1 and CDR2: LGHNT and FRNRAP. CDR3 length: 14 residues. Trimming left V 2 bases short and J 5 bases short, with 11 bases between. CDR3 sequence (DNA): TGTGCTAGTGGTTTGTCGACTCCCCGAGATACGCAGTATTTT. Its translation: CASGLSTPRDTQYF.

The chain combines TRBV6-5 with TRBJ1-5; 10 positions agree with TRBD1. The CDR3 runs to 15 residues. The germline V gene has CDR1 MNHEY and CDR2 SVGAGI. J lost 5 bases, V lost 5 bases, and 6 bases had no gene match. The DNA for the CDR3 is TGTGCCAGCAGTGCCGGGACAGGGGCCCATCAGCCCCAGCATTTT. This encodes CASSAGTGAHQPQHF.